These T cell receptor beta chains were read from a single sample in a study of T-cell memory formation after mild COVID-19. From the 5' RACE reads, TCRdb called clonotypes with MiXCR, one entry per CDR3 protein. This sample yields 75,000 to 95,000 distinct CDR3 sequences, of which roughly 15% are seen a single time; under 45% belongs to the top ten. Sequenced sample: PBMCs or a T cell subset sorted from them (not recorded which). The source is a man aged 18-30 years who had mild COVID-19 (a few samples of this study predate the infection). Cell type and time point are not known. The CDR3 runs from the conserved cysteine through the conserved F or W. A D gene is named only where the DNA matches it firmly. Clone size appears in some rows only: once, few, many, or a class for an expanded clone.

V gene	J gene	clone size	D gene	CDR3 protein	CDR3 DNA
TRBV6-2/TRBV6-3	TRBJ2-3	few	NA	CASKRLATTDTQYF	TGTGCCAGCAAAAGACTCGCCACCACAGATACGCAGTATTTT
TRBV9	TRBJ2-3	many	TRBD1	CASSPDRSTDTQYF	TGTGCCAGCAGCCCGGACAGGAGCACAGATACGCAGTATTTT
TRBV4-1	TRBJ1-1	few	NA	CASSQDTGPRNTEAFF	TGCGCCAGCAGCCAAGATACTGGACCTAGGAACACTGAAGCTTTCTTT
TRBV6-5	TRBJ1-1	few	NA	CASSYSALNTEAFF	TGTGCCAGCAGTTACTCGGCATTGAACACTGAAGCTTTCTTT
TRBV4-3	TRBJ2-6	NA	TRBD1	CASSQDGDSMFGANVLTF	TGCGCCAGCAGCCAAGATGGGGACAGTATGTTCGGGGCCAACGTCCTGACTTTC
TRBV15	TRBJ2-7	NA	NA	CATSRSTGSYEQYF	TGTGCCACCAGCAGATCCACAGGGTCCTACGAGCAGTACTTC
TRBV6-5	TRBJ2-4	many	NA	CASSYRTEGIQYF	TGTGCCAGCAGTTACCGGACAGAGGGCATTCAGTACTTC
TRBV6-2/TRBV6-3	TRBJ2-7	few	TRBD2	CASSYSIEAGVSYEQYF	TGTGCCAGCAGTTACTCGATAGAAGCGGGGGTCTCCTACGAGCAGTACTTC
TRBV12-3/TRBV12-4	TRBJ1-4	few	NA	CASSSERRKLFF	TGTGCCAGCAGTTCGGAACGGAGAAAACTGTTTTTT
TRBV4-1	TRBJ2-2	NA	NA	CASRPGENTGELFF	TGCGCCAGCCGTCCGGGGGAGAACACCGGGGAGCTGTTTTTT
TRBV19	TRBJ2-2	few	TRBD2	CASSTASGDYTGELFF	TGTGCCAGTAGTACGGCTAGCGGGGATTACACCGGGGAGCTGTTTTTT
TRBV4-1	TRBJ2-3	many	TRBD2	CASSQIGLADLSDTQYF	TGCGCCAGCAGCCAGATCGGACTAGCGGATTTATCAGATACGCAGTATTTT
TRBV7-6	TRBJ2-7	few	TRBD1	CASSLKTGTTYEQYF	TGTGCCAGCAGCTTAAAGACAGGGACGACCTACGAGCAGTACTTC
TRBV18	TRBJ1-2	few	NA	CASSYQASGGSGYTF	TGTGCCAGCTCGTACCAAGCTTCCGGGGGCTCTGGCTACACCTTC
TRBV19	TRBJ1-1	NA	NA	CASDQGTEAFF	TGTGCCAGCGACCAGGGGACAGAAGCTTTCTTT
TRBV4-1	TRBJ2-1	many	NA	CASSRGALTDNEQFF	TGCGCCAGCAGTCGCGGGGCTCTGACTGACAATGAGCAGTTCTTC
TRBV6-4	TRBJ2-1	NA	NA	CASSAVGSGNNEQFF	TGTGCCAGCAGTGCCGTGGGAAGTGGGAACAATGAGCAGTTCTTC
TRBV4-3	TRBJ2-2	NA	NA	CASSQDGSGAGTGELFF	TGCGCCAGCAGCCAAGATGGATCGGGGGCGGGCACCGGGGAGCTGTTTTTT
TRBV9	TRBJ2-6	few	NA	CASSGPYTRTGANVLTF	TGTGCCAGCAGCGGGCCCTATACGCGAACTGGGGCCAACGTCCTGACTTTC
TRBV4-1	TRBJ2-2	NA	NA	CASSQDFGTRTGELFF	TGCGCCAGCAGCCAAGATTTCGGGACGCGCACCGGGGAGCTGTTTTTT
TRBV12-3/TRBV12-4	TRBJ2-3	NA	TRBD2	CASSLVPSGVTDTQYF	TGTGCCAGCAGTTTAGTCCCTAGCGGGGTTACAGATACGCAGTATTTT
TRBV11-2	TRBJ1-4	NA	NA	CASRLMVGFGEKLFF	TGTGCCAGCAGGCTCATGGTGGGGTTTGGAGAAAAACTGTTTTTT
TRBV6-2/TRBV6-3	TRBJ2-5	few	NA	CASSYAGTQYF	TGTGCCAGCAGTTACGCTGGGACCCAGTACTTC
TRBV19	TRBJ1-1	few	TRBD1	CASTYTGVMNTEAFF	TGTGCCAGTACCTATACAGGGGTTATGAACACTGAAGCTTTCTTT
TRBV6-6	TRBJ2-5	few	NA	CASSYGQETQYF	TGTGCCAGCAGTTACGGTCAAGAGACCCAGTACTTC
TRBV4-1	TRBJ2-1	NA	TRBD2	CASSQAPSFPGGTSVNRQFF	TGCGCCAGCAGCCAAGCCCCATCCTTCCCCGGGGGGACTAGCGTGAATCGGCAGTTCTTC
TRBV5-8	TRBJ2-3	NA	TRBD2	CASSYGLAAGGTQYF	TGTGCCAGCAGCTACGGACTAGCGGCCGGGGGTACGCAGTATTTT
TRBV4-1	TRBJ1-6	NA	NA	CASSRLGRDNSPLHF	TGCGCCAGCAGCCGCTTAGGGAGAGACAATTCACCCCTCCACTTT
TRBV7-8	TRBJ2-3	many	NA	CASTARGQGTDTQYF	TGTGCCAGCACCGCCCGGGGGCAAGGCACAGATACGCAGTATTTT
TRBV4-1	TRBJ2-2	NA	TRBD2	CASSPSLAGAGGELFF	TGCGCCAGCAGCCCGAGCCTAGCGGGGGCCGGCGGGGAGCTGTTTTTT
TRBV7-9	TRBJ1-6	few	TRBD1	CASSSGTGSSYNSPLHF	TGTGCCAGCAGCTCCGGGACAGGGAGCTCCTATAATTCACCCCTCCACTTT
TRBV7-2	TRBJ2-3	few	TRBD2	CASSLVAGGRPDTQYF	TGTGCCAGCAGCTTAGTCGCGGGGGGGCGGCCAGATACGCAGTATTTT
TRBV28	TRBJ2-2	NA	TRBD2	CASSPASGVTGELFF	TGTGCCAGCAGTCCCGCTAGCGGGGTGACCGGGGAGCTGTTTTTT
TRBV25-1	TRBJ1-1	many	NA	CASSESKDANTEAFF	TGTGCCAGCAGTGAGTCTAAGGACGCGAACACTGAAGCTTTCTTT
TRBV29-1	TRBJ1-2	few	NA	CSVPRRGDYGYTF	TGCAGCGTTCCGCGGAGGGGAGACTATGGCTACACCTTC
TRBV5-1	TRBJ1-1	NA	NA	CASSSYQSGMNTEAFF	TGCGCCAGCAGCTCGTACCAGTCGGGTATGAACACTGAAGCTTTCTTT
TRBV20-1	TRBJ1-1	few	NA	CSAGRGDTEAFF	TGCAGTGCTGGCCGCGGGGACACTGAAGCTTTCTTT
TRBV5-5	TRBJ1-6	NA	NA	CASSSRGATNSPLHF	TGTGCCAGCAGCTCTCGAGGGGCGACTAATTCACCCCTCCACTTT
TRBV2	TRBJ1-4	few	NA	CASSDWSNEKLFF	TGTGCCAGCAGTGATTGGTCTAATGAAAAACTGTTTTTT
TRBV5-1	TRBJ2-7	few	NA	CASSLAASGAYEQYF	TGCGCCAGCAGCTTGGCGGCCTCAGGAGCCTACGAGCAGTACTTC
TRBV7-3	TRBJ2-5	few	NA	CASSSGLSECF	TGTGCCAGCAGCTCCGGACTTAGTGAGTGCTTC
TRBV5-1	TRBJ1-2	few	NA	CASSSSLTEGDYGYTF	TGCGCCAGCAGCTCCTCCCTGACTGAGGGGGACTATGGCTACACCTTC
TRBV11-2	TRBJ2-2	few	NA	CASSLVRRGTGELFF	TGTGCCAGCAGCTTAGTCCGCCGGGGCACCGGGGAGCTGTTTTTT
TRBV7-8	TRBJ2-1	few	TRBD1	CASSQGAVNEQFF	TGTGCCAGCAGTCAGGGGGCGGTCAATGAGCAGTTCTTC
TRBV3-2	TRBJ1-2	NA	NA	CASSQGESYYGYTF	TGTGCCAGCAGCCAAGGGGAATCCTACTATGGCTACACCTTC
TRBV14	TRBJ2-7	few	NA	CASSQVYNYEQYF	TGTGCCAGCAGCCAAGTCTATAACTACGAGCAGTACTTC
TRBV5-1	TRBJ2-3	NA	TRBD2	CASSLEASGETDTQYF	TGCGCCAGCAGCTTGGAGGCTAGCGGGGAAACAGATACGCAGTATTTT
TRBV7-9	TRBJ1-1	NA	NA	CASSLVALGTEAFF	TGTGCCAGCAGCTTAGTCGCCCTGGGCACTGAAGCTTTCTTT
TRBV4-1	TRBJ2-3	few	NA	CASRPSLGPDTQYF	TGCGCCAGCAGGCCTAGTCTTGGCCCTGATACGCAGTATTTT
TRBV7-2	TRBJ1-1	many	NA	CASSPGPSQGAFF	TGTGCCAGCAGCCCTGGGCCTTCCCAGGGAGCTTTCTTT
TRBV3-1	TRBJ2-3	NA	TRBD1	CASSRQGARADTQYF	TGTGCCAGCAGTAGACAGGGGGCGAGGGCAGATACGCAGTATTTT
TRBV6-5	TRBJ1-1	NA	NA	CASSLPSGQEAFF	TGTGCCAGCAGCCTACCCTCGGGACAAGAAGCTTTCTTT
TRBV15	TRBJ1-6	NA	NA	CATSLFGGVNSPLHF	TGTGCCACCAGCCTGTTCGGAGGAGTCAATTCACCCCTCCACTTT
TRBV12-3/TRBV12-4	TRBJ2-3	few	TRBD2	CASSGVSSTDTQYF	TGTGCCAGTAGCGGGGTATCTAGCACAGATACGCAGTATTTT
TRBV5-1	TRBJ2-5	few	NA	CASSLLITEETQYF	TGCGCCAGCAGCTTGTTGATTACCGAAGAGACCCAGTACTTC
TRBV20-1	TRBJ1-2	few	NA	CSARMAGRGYTF	TGCAGTGCTAGGATGGCAGGCCGGGGCTACACCTTC